This T cell receptor (beta chain) was sequenced during a study of blood T cell repertoires in COVID-19. The CDR3 consists of 18 residues. V shed 4 bases, J shed 2 bases, and the junction held 13 bases outside the gene matches. Germline CDR1 is LGHDT and CDR2 is YNNKEL (reference sequence). TCRdb's copy holds only in-frame clones and misses some; the assay was immunoSEQ multiplex PCR. Among about 59,000 clones listed, approximately 79% were seen once. The chain combines TRBV3-1 (or the pseudogene TRBV3-2) with TRBJ2-2; 7 bases match TRBD2. Material for sequencing was peripheral blood. The TCR sequence derives from a human donor in a cohort sampled during active COVID-19. As DNA, the CDR3 is TGTGCCAGCAGCCCCTTCAAAGTTGGCGGGAGTAACACCGGGGAGCTGTTTTTT. Its protein product is CASSPFKVGGSNTGELFF.